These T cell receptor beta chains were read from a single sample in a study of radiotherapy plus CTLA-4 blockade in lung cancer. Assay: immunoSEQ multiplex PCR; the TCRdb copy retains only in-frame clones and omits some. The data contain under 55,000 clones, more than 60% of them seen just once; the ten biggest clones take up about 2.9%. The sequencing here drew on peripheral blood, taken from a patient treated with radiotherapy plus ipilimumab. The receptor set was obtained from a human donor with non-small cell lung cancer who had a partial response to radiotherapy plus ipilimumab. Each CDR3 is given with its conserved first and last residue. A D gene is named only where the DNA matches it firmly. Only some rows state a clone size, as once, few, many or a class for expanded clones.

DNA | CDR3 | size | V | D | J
TGTGCTAGCGCTGCAGGGATTTTGGACACTGAAGCTTTCTTT | CASAAGILDTEAFF | . | TRBV12-5 | . | TRBJ1-1
TGTGCCAGCAGGTCTACTAGCGGGCTCTCCTACGAGCAGTACTTC | CASRSTSGLSYEQYF | few | TRBV6-5 | TRBD2 | TRBJ2-7
TGTGCCAGCACGAACAGGGCCCACGAGCAGTACTTC | CASTNRAHEQYF | . | TRBV6-1 | . | TRBJ2-7
TGTGCCAGCAGCTTAACAGGCAGGGTGGAATCACCCCTCCACTTT | CASSLTGRVESPLHF | . | TRBV7-3 | . | TRBJ1-6
TGTGCCAGCAGTGATGGGGGGGGGCCCTATGGCTACACCTTC | CASSDGGGPYGYTF | . | TRBV2 | . | TRBJ1-2
TGTGCCAGCAGCCCCCACTCGGGAGGTTCCTATGGCTACACCTTC | CASSPHSGGSYGYTF | . | TRBV9 | . | TRBJ1-2
TGTGCCAGCAGCTTCGGGCGGGGGGGCCCCTATAATTCACCCCTCCACTTT | CASSFGRGGPYNSPLHF | . | TRBV5-5 | . | TRBJ1-6
TGTGCCAGCAGCTTATCCGGGGACACTGAAGCTTTCTTT | CASSLSGDTEAFF | . | TRBV7-6 | . | TRBJ1-1
TGTGCCAGCAGCGAAACCGCCGGGACACAAGAGACCCAGTACTTC | CASSETAGTQETQYF | . | TRBV7-7 | . | TRBJ2-5
TGTGCCAGCAGTGCTACGGGAACCTATGGCTACACCTTC | CASSATGTYGYTF | . | TRBV6-1 | . | TRBJ1-2
TGTGCCAGCAATTTCAGGGGGCCTAGTTACGAGCAGTACTTC | CASNFRGPSYEQYF | . | TRBV7-2 | TRBD1 | TRBJ2-7
TGTGCCAGCAGCCACCTAGGGACTAGCGAGCAGTACTTC | CASSHLGTSEQYF | . | TRBV4-2 | TRBD2 | TRBJ2-7
TGCGCCAGCAGCCAAAGACTAGCAGGCACAGATACGCAGTATTTT | CASSQRLAGTDTQYF | . | TRBV4-1 | TRBD2 | TRBJ2-3
TGTGCCAGCAGTTATGGTCCTAGCGGGGGTCGGGAGACCCAGTACTTC | CASSYGPSGGRETQYF | few | TRBV6-5 | TRBD2 | TRBJ2-5
TGTGCCAGCAGCCAACCTCACCAACTCCAAGAGACCCAGTACTTC | CASSQPHQLQETQYF | . | TRBV4-2 | . | TRBJ2-5
TGCGCCAGCAGCTTGGCTAGGGATACGCAGTATTTT | CASSLARDTQYF | . | TRBV5-1 | . | TRBJ2-3
TGTGCCAGCAGCCAGGACACTAACGCTAACTATGGCTACACCTTC | CASSQDTNANYGYTF | . | TRBV5-5 | . | TRBJ1-2
TGTGCCAGCAGCTTAGGAGCGGGGGAAGGGGAGACCCAGTACTTC | CASSLGAGEGETQYF | . | TRBV7-3 | TRBD2 | TRBJ2-5
TGCAGTCCCAGGGGCTACACCTTC | CSPRGYTF | once | TRBV20-1 | . | TRBJ1-2
TGTGCCAGCAGTTCCTACAGGGGGCACGCTGAAGCTTTCTTT | CASSSYRGHAEAFF | . | TRBV28 | TRBD1 | TRBJ1-1
TGTGCCAGCAGCTTGGAGGGGGGGGAGCAGTACTTC | CASSLEGGEQYF | . | TRBV11-3 | . | TRBJ2-7
TGTGCCAGCAGCTTAGCTAGCGGGGTGACAGATACGCAGTATTTT | CASSLASGVTDTQYF | . | TRBV7-3 | TRBD2 | TRBJ2-3
TGTGCCAGCAGCCCTCCCCGGACAGGGGTTCGGAACATTCAGTACTTC | CASSPPRTGVRNIQYF | . | TRBV6-6 | TRBD1 | TRBJ2-4
TGTGCCAGCAGCTTAGATCTAACGACTAGGGAGCTGTTTTTT | CASSLDLTTRELFF | . | TRBV11-2 | . | TRBJ2-2
TGTGCCAGCAGTACTTACCGGGATAACACTGAAGCTTTCTTT | CASSTYRDNTEAFF | . | TRBV6-5 | . | TRBJ1-1
TGTGCCAGCAGCTCCAAACGGGGCTACGAGCAGTACTTC | CASSSKRGYEQYF | . | TRBV13 | . | TRBJ2-7
TGTGCCAGCAGCCAACAGGGAGACACGTACACCGGGGAGCTGTTTTTT | CASSQQGDTYTGELFF | . | TRBV21-1 | . | TRBJ2-2
TGTGCCAGCAGCTCGGCCCGGGGAGGGTCACATTCTGGGGCCAACGTCCTGACTTTC | CASSSARGGSHSGANVLTF | few | TRBV5-4 | TRBD2 | TRBJ2-6
TGTGCCAGCAGCCGGGACAGCTCGGGAGGGGAGCTGTTTTTT | CASSRDSSGGELFF | . | TRBV7-2 | TRBD1 | TRBJ2-2
TGTGCCAGCAGTTACTCTAGCGGGAGCACCGGGGAGCTGTTTTTT | CASSYSSGSTGELFF | once | TRBV6-5 | TRBD2 | TRBJ2-2
TGCGCCAGCAGCTTACGGAGTTCCTATAATTCACCCCTCCACTTT | CASSLRSSYNSPLHF | . | TRBV5-1 | . | TRBJ1-6
TGTGCCAGCAGCTCGGGCTTGGGACAGGGAGGTGAAAAACTGTTTTTT | CASSSGLGQGGEKLFF | . | TRBV5-5 | TRBD1 | TRBJ1-4
TGTGCCAGCAGCGCCGGGACAGGGAACCTAGCCAAAAACATTCAGTACTTC | CASSAGTGNLAKNIQYF | . | TRBV5-4 | TRBD1 | TRBJ2-4